One and the same sample provided the 14 T cell receptor beta chains below, sequenced in a study of OX40 agonist ivuxolimab in advanced cancers. TCRdb's copy holds only in-frame clones and misses some; the assay was immunoSEQ multiplex PCR. The sample yields fewer than 70,000 clones, about 86% seen once. The material sequenced was CD4+ or CD8+ T cells sorted from blood, taken in a trial of the OX40 agonist ivuxolimab. The receptors originated from an adult with an advanced solid tumor such as melanoma, head and neck, liver or kidney cancer.

The chain carries TRBV18 and TRBJ2-7; D is unclear. CDR3 length equals 13 residues. Germline assignment: CDR1 KGHSH and CDR2 LQKENI. The V gene lost 3 bases and the J gene lost 7 bases, with 13 bases spanning the gap. For the CDR3, the DNA is TGTGCCAGCTCACCTATTAAGGGTGGGGAGCAGTACTTC. Translated, it gives CASSPIKGGEQYF.

This rearrangement joins TRBV6-5 to TRBJ2-2; tentatively, D is TRBD1 or TRBD2 (5 bases each). Trimming stripped 3 bases from V and 5 bases from J, with 13 bases between. Germline CDR1 MNHEY, CDR2 SVGAGI. The length of the CDR3 is 15 residues. CDR3 sequence (DNA): TGTGCCAGCAGTTATGGGACCCTCTTGACCGGGGAGCTGTTTTTT. Its translation: CASSYGTLLTGELFF.

The chain couples TRBV2 to TRBJ1-2; D gene unclear. The V and J ends lost 2 bases and 4 bases respectively, with 5 bases between them. The CDR3 extends over 12 amino acids. Germline loops: CDR1 SNHLY, CDR2 FYNNEI. The CDR3 DNA reads TGTGCCAGCAGTGAACAGGTCTATGGCTACACCTTC. It is translated as CASSEQVYGYTF.

In DNA form, the CDR3 reads TGTGCCAGTATGGACCCCTCTGGTTCGCCAGCAGGCTCCTACGAGCAGTACTTC. It yields the protein CASMDPSGSPAGSYEQYF. The chain joins TRBV2 to TRBJ2-7; no firm D call. This CDR3 is built from 18 residues. Looked up from germline, CDR1 is SNHLY and CDR2 is FYNNEI. V shed 9 bases and J shed 0 bases, with 27 bases lying between them.

This clone appeared a single time. The chain uses TRBV30 and TRBJ1-2; no reliable D call. Trimming removed 2 bases from V and 3 bases from J, with 7 bases in between. This CDR3 has 12 residues. Germline V gene sequence: CDR1 GTSNPN, CDR2 SVGIG (reference sequence). CDR3 residues: CAWSLRDYGYTF. CDR3 coding DNA: TGTGCCTGGAGTCTGAGGGACTATGGCTACACCTTC.

The chain employs TRBV9 and TRBJ1-1; the D is unclear. The CDR3 spans 13 residues. V dropped 1 base and J dropped 2 bases, with 6 bases sitting between them. CDR1 and CDR2 from the germline V gene are SGDLS and YYNGEE. The CDR3 loop reads CASSVTINTEAFF. The CDR3 DNA reads as TGTGCCAGCAGCGTAACGATTAACACTGAAGCTTTCTTT.

The rearrangement uses TRBV7-6 and TRBJ1-3, with TRBD1 as a possible D gene (5 bases). Trimming shortened V by 0 bases and J by 0 bases, and 12 bases separated the two germline ends. This CDR3 has 17 amino acids. Germline CDR1 reads SGHVS; CDR2 reads FNYEAQ. Here the CDR3 DNA reads TGTGCCAGCAGCTTAGCCCTTTCAGGGCCCTCTGGAAACACCATATATTTT. Its protein product is CASSLALSGPSGNTIYF.

The rearrangement uses TRBV30 and TRBJ1-3, with a possible D match to TRBD1 (5 bases). CDR3 length: 14 residues. The germline gives CDR1 GTSNPN, CDR2 SVGIG (reference sequence). V gave up 3 bases and J gave up 4 bases, with 13 bases separating them. CDR3 in amino acids: CAWSRRGSGNTIYF. The CDR3 region has the DNA TGTGCCTGGAGCAGGAGGGGATCAGGAAACACCATATATTTT.

The genes are TRBV2 and TRBJ2-5; D is unclear. CDR1 and CDR2 (germline): SNHLY, FYNNEI. Trimming removed 4 bases from V and 8 bases from J, with 17 bases in between. The CDR3 runs to 14 residues. Here the CDR3 DNA reads TGTGCCAGCAGTGTTGGTACGGCGTTAGGAACCCAGTACTTC. Amino acids: CASSVGTALGTQYF.

The chain joins TRBV21-1 to TRBJ2-3; the table's D call of TRBD1 was not tested on the DNA. TRBV21-1 is labeled a pseudogene. This CDR3 contains 15 residues. The CDR3, as DNA: TGTGCCAGCAGCAGACAGGGGGCCCACACAGATACGCAGTATTTT. It specifies CASSRQGAHTDTQYF.

This chain uses TRBV18 with TRBJ1-3; no firm D call. The CDR3 is 17 residues long. Per germline, CDR1 KGHSH and CDR2 LQKENI. Trimming cost V 1 base and J 0 bases, with 13 bases left between them. In nucleotides, the CDR3 is TGTGCCAGCTCACCACGGGCGGCGGATACCTCTGGAAACACCATATATTTT. Translating it yields CASSPRAADTSGNTIYF.

This rearrangement joins TRBV7-3 to TRBJ1-5, with a tentative D call TRBD1 (5 bases). Trimming took off 4 bases at V and 2 bases at J, with 21 bases between the two ends. Germline V CDR1 and CDR2: SGHTA, FQGTGA. The CDR3 is 18 amino acids. CDR3 nucleotides: TGTGCCAGCAGCTCCCTACCCTTGGGGCAGGGAGGCAATCAGCCCCAGCATTTT. This sequence encodes CASSSLPLGQGGNQPQHF. Drawing the rest from reference TRBV7-3 and TRBJ1-5, the complete variable domain is GAGVSQTPSNKVTEKGKYVELRCDPISGHTALYWYRQSLGQGPEFLIYFQGTGAADDSGLPNDRFFAVRPEGSVSTLKIQRTERGDSAVYLCASSSLPLGQGGNQPQHFGDGTRLSIL.

The genes are TRBV7-9 and TRBJ1-5; D may be TRBD1 (6 bases). V dropped 2 bases and J dropped 4 bases, with 9 bases sitting between them. Germline CDR1 SEHNR, CDR2 FQNEAQ (reference sequence). The CDR3 covers 14 residues. This CDR3 is CASSLSGDNQPQHF. The DNA of the CDR3 is TGTGCCAGCAGCTTATCAGGGGATAATCAGCCCCAGCATTTT. The whole variable domain, remainder taken from reference TRBV7-9 and TRBJ1-5, is DTGVSQNPRHKITKRGQNVTFRCDPISEHNRLYWYRQTLGQGPEFLTYFQNEAQLEKSRLLSDRFSAERPKGSFSTLEIQRTEQGDSAMYLCASSLSGDNQPQHFGDGTRLSIL.

There are a few counts of this clone. The chain recombines TRBV6-6 with TRBJ1-2, with 11 bases aligning to TRBD1. This CDR3 region has 14 residues. Germline V CDR1 and CDR2: MNHNY, SVGAGI (reference sequence). V shed 5 bases, J shed 6 bases, and the junction held 5 bases outside the gene matches. The CDR3 region has the DNA TGTGCCAGCAGTGCCCCGGGACAGGGGGATGGCTACACCTTC. This sequence encodes CASSAPGQGDGYTF.